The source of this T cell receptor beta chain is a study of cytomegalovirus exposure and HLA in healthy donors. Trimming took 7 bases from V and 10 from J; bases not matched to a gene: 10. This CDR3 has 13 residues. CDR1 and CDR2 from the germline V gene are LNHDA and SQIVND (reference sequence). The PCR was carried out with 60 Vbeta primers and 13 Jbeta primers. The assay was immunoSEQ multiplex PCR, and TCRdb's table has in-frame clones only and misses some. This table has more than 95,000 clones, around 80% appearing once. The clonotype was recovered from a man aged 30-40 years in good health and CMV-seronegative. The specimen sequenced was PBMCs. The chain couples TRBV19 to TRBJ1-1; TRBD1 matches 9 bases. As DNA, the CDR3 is TGTGCCAGTACCAAACAGGGGGCGGAGAGAGCTTTCTTT. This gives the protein CASTKQGAERAFF.